This T cell receptor (beta chain) was identified in a study of OX40 agonist ivuxolimab in advanced cancers. Study-wide findings and caveats: The study found that CD8+ T cells averaged more expanded clones than CD4+. Clones of CD4+ and CD8+ blood T cells grew by week 6 at doses of 0.1 to 3.0 mg/kg.

The protocol was immunoSEQ multiplex PCR, while the TCRdb copy is restricted to in-frame clones and leaves out a portion. Of roughly 65,000 clones listed, roughly 82% are singletons. Sampled blood was obtained at baseline, cycle 4 day 1, and cycle 7 day 1. A remark on this clone: The antigen remains unidentified. At one end, the junction sequence differs from germline, possibly due to a read error.

The CDR3 is 18 residues long. Germline CDR1 reads MDHEN; CDR2 reads SYDVKM. The receptor was isolated from an adult with an advanced solid tumor such as melanoma, head and neck, liver or kidney cancer. Material: CD4+ or CD8+ T cells sorted from blood, obtained in a trial of the OX40 agonist ivuxolimab. The chain combines TRBV28 with TRBJ2-7; 7 nucleotides line up with TRBD1. CDR3 DNA sequence: TGTGCCAGCAGTTCCATTTCATCGGAACAGGGGTTAAGCTACCAGCAGTACTTC. Translated, it gives CASSSISSEQGLSYQQYF.